Following are 27 T cell receptor beta chains from one sample sequenced in a study of blood T cell dynamics during melanoma immunotherapy. As for time point: week 3, after first cycle of checkpoint inhibitor. Some clones are missing from TCRdb's copy, which holds only in-frame ones; the method was immunoSEQ multiplex PCR. Counted here are roughly 30,000 clones, roughly 83% occurring once; the ten biggest clones make up over 9%. Sample: blood, taken from a patient treated with checkpoint blockade. These receptors came from a human donor with melanoma.

In its sample, this clone was seen once. This chain links TRBV19 with TRBJ2-7, with D perhaps assigned TRBD1 or TRBD2 (7 bases each). The CDR3 is 15 residues long. Germline CDR1 and CDR2: LNHDA and SQIVND (reference sequence). V was cut by 5 bases and J by 8 bases, with 22 bases left in between. Written as DNA, the CDR3 is TGTGCCAGTAGTCAGGCGGGGGACAGACTTCCTAAGCAGTACTTC. Its translation: CASSQAGDRLPKQYF.

The chain uses TRBV27 and TRBJ2-3; tentatively, D is TRBD1 (5 bases). The germline gives CDR1 MNHEY, CDR2 SMNVEV (reference sequence). V lost 3 bases to trimming and J lost 2 bases, with 6 bases between them. CDR3 length: 13 amino acids. As DNA, the CDR3 is TGTGCCAGCAGTTTTGGGGCCACAGATACGCAGTATTTT. It codes for CASSFGATDTQYF.

This rearrangement joins TRBV5-8 to TRBJ2-1; 7 bases line up with TRBD1. Germline V gene sequence: CDR1 SGHTS, CDR2 YDEGEE. This CDR3 is built from 15 residues. V shed 4 bases and J 2 bases; nucleotides not matched to a gene: 6. CDR3 DNA sequence: TGTGCCAGCAGCGTGACAGGGCGGACCTACAATGAGCAGTTCTTC. Translation gives CASSVTGRTYNEQFF. Filled out from reference TRBV5-8 and TRBJ2-1, the complete variable domain reads EAGVTQSPTHLIKTRGQQATLRCSPISGHTSVYWYQQALGLGLQFLLWYDEGEERNRGNFPPRFSGRQFPNYSSELNVNALELEDSALYLCASSVTGRTYNEQFFGPGTRLTVL.

This clone appeared a single time. J is TRBJ1-1 and V is TRBV7-8, with 9 positions matching TRBD1. CDR1 is SGHVS and CDR2 is FQNEAQ in the germline V gene. The CDR3 runs 16 residues. V gave up 5 bases and J gave up 0 bases; unmatched junction bases: 7. This chain's CDR3 is CASSGKQGAMNTEAFF. As DNA, the CDR3 is TGTGCCAGCAGCGGAAAACAGGGGGCCATGAACACTGAAGCTTTCTTT. Full variable domain (outside the CDR3, taken from reference TRBV7-8 and TRBJ1-1): GAGVSQSPRYKVAKRGQDVALRCDPISGHVSLFWYQQALGQGPEFLTYFQNEAQLDKSGLPSDRFFAERPEGSVSTLKIQRTQQEDSAVYLCASSGKQGAMNTEAFFGQGTRLTVV.

The chain couples TRBV4-3 to TRBJ2-2; tentative D call: TRBD2 (6 bases). The CDR3 has 16 amino acids. In germline, CDR1 is LGHNA, CDR2 YSLEER. V was pared by 0 bases and J by 4 bases, with 12 bases between. The CDR3 region is CASSQEGGRGTGELFF. The CDR3 coding sequence is TGCGCCAGCAGCCAAGAGGGGGGTCGGGGCACCGGGGAGCTGTTTTTT.

This clone was observed a single time. The chain carries TRBV27 and TRBJ1-2, with 7 bases aligning to TRBD1. The germline gives CDR1 MNHEY, CDR2 SMNVEV (reference sequence). The length of the CDR3 is 12 residues. The CDR3 is CVSRQGLYGYTF. CDR3 nucleotides: TGTGTCTCCAGACAGGGACTTTATGGCTACACCTTC.

The gene calls are TRBV25-1 and TRBJ2-1; 8 nucleotides line up with TRBD1. In germline, CDR1 is MGHDK, CDR2 SYGVNS. The CDR3 is 16 amino acids. Trimming removed 4 bases from V and 6 bases from J; junction bases left unmatched: 11. The CDR3 sequence is CASSGGQDLRLNEQFF. CDR3 sequence (DNA): TGTGCCAGCAGTGGGGGACAGGACCTCCGACTCAATGAGCAGTTCTTC.

CDR3 region: CASSPGPTGPGAGANVLTF. For the CDR3, the DNA is TGTGCCAGCAGCCCCGGACCGACAGGGCCGGGCGCGGGGGCCAACGTCCTGACTTTC. The chain carries TRBV7-3 and TRBJ2-6, with 7 bases matching TRBD1. Trimming cost V 5 bases and J 4 bases; bases outside gene matches: 17. The CDR3 is 19 amino acids. Germline loops: CDR1 SGHTA, CDR2 FQGTGA. Together with reference TRBV7-3 and TRBJ2-6, the CDR3 gives the full variable domain: GAGVSQTPSNKVTEKGKYVELRCDPISGHTALYWYRQSLGQGPEFLIYFQGTGAADDSGLPNDRFFAVRPEGSVSTLKIQRTERGDSAVYLCASSPGPTGPGAGANVLTFGAGSRLTVL.

This clone was counted a few times. This chain joins TRBV19 and TRBJ1-1; D not resolved. Trimming removed 6 bases at V and 8 bases at J, with 10 bases between. This CDR3 region has 11 residues. Per the germline V gene, CDR1 is LNHDA and CDR2 is SQIVND (reference sequence). The CDR3 sequence is CASRTKGEAFF. The CDR3 DNA follows: TGTGCCAGTAGGACAAAAGGGGAAGCTTTCTTT.

CDR3 coding DNA: TGTGCCAGCAGTTACCAGGGCCAGGATACCAATGAGCAGTTCTTC. Encoded protein: CASSYQGQDTNEQFF. V is TRBV6-5 and J is TRBJ2-1; maybe TRBD1 (5 bases). The ends were cut back, 2 bases at V and 6 bases at J, with 14 bases in the middle. The germline V gene has CDR1 MNHEY and CDR2 SVGAGI. CDR3 length: 15 residues.

J is TRBJ1-4 and V is TRBV6-5; a possible D gene is TRBD1 (6 bases). Germline-derived CDR1 and CDR2 are MNHEY and SVGAGI. Trimming took 6 bases from V and 6 from J, leaving 14 bases between them. CDR3 length: 14 amino acids. CDR3 sequence reads: CASSPTGRDEKLFF. Written as DNA, the CDR3 is TGTGCCAGCAGCCCAACAGGGAGGGATGAAAAACTGTTTTTT.

This sequence joins TRBV4-1 and TRBJ2-7; D ambiguous. The germline CDR1 and CDR2 sequences are MGHRA and YSYEKL. V was cut by 0 bases and J by 3 bases, with 9 bases left in between. CDR3 length equals 14 residues. CDR3 DNA: TGCGCCAGCAGCCAAGAAGAGTTCAGCTACGAGCAGTACTTC. This sequence encodes CASSQEEFSYEQYF.

This clone appeared a single time. CDR3 residues: CASSLGTVTYEQYF. The DNA of the CDR3 is TGTGCCAGCAGTTTAGGTACGGTAACCTACGAGCAGTACTTC. The genes are TRBV28 and TRBJ2-7; D gene ambiguous. The V end was cut by 2 bases, the J end by 2 bases, with 10 bases between. The CDR3 is made up of 14 amino acids. Germline V CDR1 and CDR2: MDHEN, SYDVKM.

The chain employs TRBV5-4 and TRBJ1-5; TRBD1 might be the D (5 bases). CDR1 and CDR2 from the germline V gene are SGHNT and YYREEE (reference sequence). V lost 4 bases to trimming and J lost 6 bases, with 20 bases between them. The CDR3 sequence is 16 residues long. In nucleotides, the CDR3 is TGTGCCAGCAGCCCTGGGATAAGGACGGGGGGTCAGCCCCAGCATTTT. It specifies CASSPGIRTGGQPQHF.

The chain has TRBV2 and TRBJ2-1; 11 bases line up with TRBD2. CDR1 SNHLY and CDR2 FYNNEI come from the germline V gene. This CDR3 spans 16 amino acids. Losses at the gene ends were 6 bases for V and 5 bases for J; bases not matched to a gene: 9. DNA of the CDR3: TGTGCCAGCAGGCCCACCGGGACTAGCGGCCACAATGAGCAGTTCTTC. It encodes CASRPTGTSGHNEQFF. Together with reference TRBV2 and TRBJ2-1, the CDR3 gives the full variable domain: EPEVTQTPSHQVTQMGQEVILRCVPISNHLYFYWYRQILGQKVEFLVSFYNNEISEKSEIFDDQFSVERPDGSNFTLKIRSTKLEDSAMYFCASRPTGTSGHNEQFFGPGTRLTVL.

The chain recombines TRBV9 with TRBJ1-2, with TRBD1 matching 8 bases. Germline lookup yields CDR1 SGDLS and CDR2 YYNGEE. The V segment lost 7 bases and the J segment 2 bases; nucleotides outside the gene matches: 1. The CDR3 runs to 12 residues. The CDR3 region is CASHRGNYGYTF. The CDR3 DNA reads TGTGCCAGCCACAGGGGGAACTATGGCTACACCTTC.

The V call is TRBV25-1, the J call TRBJ1-1; D remains unclear. Trimming took off 2 bases at V and 4 bases at J, with 11 bases between the two ends. Germline-derived CDR1 and CDR2 are MGHDK and SYGVNS. The CDR3 totals 14 residues. The CDR3, as DNA: TGTGCCAGCAGTGAAGTAGGCCAAGGCACTGAAGCTTTCTTT. Protein sequence: CASSEVGQGTEAFF.

This clone was found once. The J gene is TRBJ2-1, the V gene TRBV5-1; TRBD2 is a possible D gene (5 bases). The CDR3 contains 14 residues. CDR1 is SGHRS and CDR2 is YFSETQ in the germline V gene. With 0 bases removed from V and 10 bases from J, the gap between germline ends came to 14 bases. The CDR3 region is CASSLEGLTDEQFF. The CDR3 DNA sequence: TGCGCCAGCAGCTTGGAAGGACTCACGGACGAGCAGTTCTTC.

CDR3 sequence reads: CASRSPTGEGGELFF. The CDR3 DNA reads TGTGCCAGCAGATCCCCGACAGGGGAAGGCGGGGAGCTGTTTTTT. The chain links TRBV28 to TRBJ2-2; TRBD1 matches at 8 bases. Germline trimming cut 6 bases from V and 7 bases from J; bases unmatched to any gene: 10. Germline-derived CDR1 and CDR2 are MDHEN and SYDVKM. This CDR3 region has 15 residues.

V is TRBV27 and J is TRBJ1-3; no clear D. V was pared by 8 bases and J by 1 base, with 12 bases between. Germline V gene lookup returns CDR1 MNHEY and CDR2 SMNVEV (reference sequence). This CDR3 has 14 amino acids. This CDR3 reads CASQARGSGNTIYF. In DNA, the CDR3 is TGTGCCAGCCAAGCTCGAGGTTCTGGAAACACCATATATTTT.

The V call is TRBV5-1, the J call TRBJ1-2; the D is unclear. V was shortened by 0 bases and J by 2 bases, with 5 bases between the two germline ends. Germline-derived CDR1 and CDR2 are SGHRS and YFSETQ. The CDR3 loop spans 13 amino acids. The CDR3, as DNA: TGCGCCAGCAGCTTGGACAACAACTATGGCTACACCTTC. Encoded protein: CASSLDNNYGYTF. Full variable domain (missing parts from reference TRBV5-1 and TRBJ1-2): KAGVTQTPRYLIKTRGQQVTLSCSPISGHRSVSWYQQTPGQGLQFLFEYFSETQRNKGNFPGRFSGRQFSNSRSEMNVSTLELGDSALYLCASSLDNNYGYTFGSGTRLTVV.

The J gene is TRBJ2-3, the V gene TRBV27; D gene ambiguous. V was shortened by 5 bases and J by 3 bases, with 6 bases between the two germline ends. Germline V CDR1 and CDR2: MNHEY, SMNVEV (reference sequence). There are 12 residues in the CDR3. The CDR3 is CASSPRTDTQYF. The CDR3 nucleotides read TGTGCCAGCAGTCCTCGAACAGATACGCAGTATTTT.

The rearrangement links TRBV6-5 to TRBJ1-2, with D perhaps matching TRBD1 (6 bases). The CDR3 runs 13 residues. Germline values: CDR1 MNHEY, CDR2 SVGAGI. V was trimmed by 2 bases and J by 5 bases, leaving 9 bases between them. CDR3 coding DNA: TGTGCCAGCAGTTACGGAGGGGGTTATGGCTACACCTTC. Amino acid sequence: CASSYGGGYGYTF.

The table lists this clone with a count of one. The chain recombines TRBV10-2 with TRBJ1-6, with TRBD1 as a possible D gene (5 bases). Germline CDR1 and CDR2: WSHSY and SAAADI. This CDR3 is built from 14 residues. Trimming removed 5 bases at V and 5 bases at J, with 10 bases between. The CDR3 loop is CASSRGHDNSPLHF. CDR3 coding DNA: TGCGCCAGCAGTAGAGGACACGATAATTCACCCCTCCACTTT.

This clone occurred a few times. The CDR3, as DNA: TGTGCCAGCAGATCAAAGACGTTGCAGAGCTCTGGAAACACCATATATTTT. Translated, it gives CASRSKTLQSSGNTIYF. The chain couples TRBV28 to TRBJ1-3; D not certain. Trimming removed 6 bases at V and 0 bases at J, with 18 bases between. This CDR3 has 17 amino acids. Germline CDR1 reads MDHEN; CDR2 reads SYDVKM.

This rearrangement joins TRBV7-3 to TRBJ1-1; the D gene is possibly TRBD1 (6 bases). This CDR3 is built from 15 residues. CDR1 is SGHTA, CDR2 FQGTGA, per germline. The germline V and J ends were trimmed by 5 bases and 3 bases, with 16 bases remaining between them. As DNA, the CDR3 is TGTGCCAGCAGCGGGCAAACAGGGTCTTACACTGAAGCTTTCTTT. The encoded protein is CASSGQTGSYTEAFF. The full variable domain, its missing parts supplied by reference TRBV7-3 and TRBJ1-1, is GAGVSQTPSNKVTEKGKYVELRCDPISGHTALYWYRQSLGQGPEFLIYFQGTGAADDSGLPNDRFFAVRPEGSVSTLKIQRTERGDSAVYLCASSGQTGSYTEAFFGQGTRLTVV.

The V call is TRBV5-1, the J call TRBJ2-5; 14 nucleotides line up with TRBD2. Germline V gene lookup returns CDR1 SGHRS and CDR2 YFSETQ. Trimming at V came to 3 bases and at J to 4 bases, leaving 11 bases not matched to a gene. The CDR3 is 18 residues long. The CDR3 sequence is CASSSVVGLAGASETQYF. The CDR3 nucleotides are TGCGCCAGCAGCTCCGTCGTGGGACTAGCGGGAGCGTCAGAGACCCAGTACTTC.